The 27 T cell receptor beta chains reported below all come from one sample, sequenced in a study of T cell clonotyping in hematopoietic cell transplantation. Data came from immunoSEQ multiplex PCR; TCRdb stores just in-frame clones and leaves some out. The table includes fewer than 6,000 clones, over 15% detected once. The input for sequencing was PBMCs, taken 180 days after allogeneic stem cell transplant. Receptor source: a young adult male patient who had an allogeneic stem cell transplant, so the T cells may come from the graft donor. Some clones in this sample may be carry-over from other donors' samples.

V is TRBV5-6 and J is TRBJ2-5; 9 bases match TRBD1. The CDR3 runs 13 residues. V was clipped by 3 bases and J by 4 bases; unmatched bases: 1. From germline, CDR1 is SGHDT and CDR2 YYEEEE. The CDR3 nucleotides read TGTGCCAGCAGCTGGGACAGGGCAGAGACCCAGTACTTC. It specifies CASSWDRAETQYF.

This clone was observed a few times. The rearrangement joins TRBV29-1 to TRBJ2-7, with D tentatively TRBD1 (6 bases). Trimming pared 2 bases from V and 4 bases from J, leaving 9 bases between. Germline assignment: CDR1 SQVTM and CDR2 ANQGSEA. The CDR3 spans 12 residues. The CDR3 sequence: CSVETQGYEQYF. CDR3 DNA: TGCAGCGTTGAAACGCAGGGGTACGAGCAGTACTTC.

This clone was seen a few times. The CDR3 nucleotides read TGTGCCAGCAGCCCCCAAGGAGGGAGTCCCTACGAGCAGTACTTC. Amino acids: CASSPQGGSPYEQYF. J is TRBJ2-7 and V is TRBV9; a weak D match, TRBD2 (6 bases). Germline V lookup: CDR1 SGDLS, CDR2 YYNGEE. Trimming pared 4 bases from V and 2 bases from J, leaving 16 bases between. The CDR3 length is 15 residues.

This sequence joins TRBV6-6 and TRBJ2-5, with D possibly matching TRBD2 (5 bases). The germline V gene has CDR1 MNHNY and CDR2 SVGAGI (reference sequence). V was clipped by 8 bases and J by 7 bases, with 17 bases between them. There are 13 residues in the CDR3. CDR3 bases: TGTGCCAGCTCCCTTAGCGACGGAGGGACCCAGTACTTC. It translates to CASSLSDGGTQYF.

This clone was seen a few times. This sequence joins TRBV28 and TRBJ2-1; no definite D call. The V end was cut by 6 bases, the J end by 9 bases, with 12 bases between. Germline V gives CDR1 MDHEN, CDR2 SYDVKM. This CDR3 is 12 amino acids long. The DNA for the CDR3 is TGTGCCAGCAGCCTAGGTCTGGGTGAGCAGTTCTTC. It translates to CASSLGLGEQFF.

This clone was seen only a few times. At one of its ends the junction is not consistent with the germline gene, which may arise from a read error. The J gene is TRBJ1-5, the V gene TRBV6-5, with D tentatively TRBD1 (6 bases). CDR3 size: 15 residues. Per germline, CDR1 MNHEY and CDR2 SVGAGI. Here the CDR3 reads CASSLGQPHHGEMYF. The DNA for the CDR3 is TGTGCCAGCAGTCTCGGACAGCCACATCATGGGGAAATGTATTTT.

This clone has a handful of counts. V and J are TRBV6-5 and TRBJ1-3; 9 bases are a match to TRBD1. The CDR3 contains 15 residues. V gave up 4 bases and J gave up 4 bases; unmatched junction bases: 5. Looked up from germline, CDR1 is MNHEY and CDR2 is SVGAGI. CDR3 amino acids: CASSLGTGSGNTIYF. DNA of the CDR3: TGTGCCAGCAGTTTAGGGACAGGGAGCGGAAACACCATATATTTT.

The chain couples TRBV30 to TRBJ1-5; 7 bases are shared with TRBD1. CDR3 size: 15 residues. Germline-derived CDR1 and CDR2 are GTSNPN and SVGIG (reference sequence). Losses at the gene ends were 1 base for V and 1 base for J; bases not matched to a gene: 4. The CDR3 reads CAWSAYRGSNQPQHF. CDR3 bases: TGTGCCTGGAGTGCATACAGGGGAAGCAATCAGCCCCAGCATTTT.

The V gene is TRBV30, the J gene TRBJ1-2, with 7 bases matching TRBD1. Germline V gives CDR1 GTSNPN, CDR2 SVGIG (reference sequence). The CDR3 totals 15 residues. V lost 3 bases, J lost 7 bases, and 14 bases stayed unmatched. The CDR3: CAWRTQTGLIGGYTF. CDR3 in DNA: TGTGCCTGGAGAACCCAGACAGGGTTGATCGGTGGCTACACCTTC.

By frequency in the sample, this clone is medium-sized. The V call is TRBV2, the J call TRBJ2-5; D is uncertain. CDR1 SNHLY and CDR2 FYNNEI come from the germline V gene. Trimming pared 2 bases from V and 1 base from J, leaving 14 bases between. The CDR3 totals 16 residues. The CDR3 region is CASSESEESAQETQYF. The CDR3 bases are TGTGCCAGCAGTGAATCAGAGGAGAGCGCCCAAGAGACCCAGTACTTC. Using reference TRBV2 and TRBJ2-5 for the parts outside the CDR3, the full variable domain is EPEVTQTPSHQVTQMGQEVILRCVPISNHLYFYWYRQILGQKVEFLVSFYNNEISEKSEIFDDQFSVERPDGSNFTLKIRSTKLEDSAMYFCASSESEESAQETQYFGPGTRLLVL.

The chain joins TRBV7-2 to TRBJ2-5; 14 nucleotides match TRBD2. The V segment lost 4 bases and the J segment 5 bases; nucleotides outside the gene matches: 6. CDR3 length: 16 amino acids. The germline gives CDR1 SGHTA, CDR2 FQGNSA. CDR3 sequence reads: CASSSGTSGSRETQYF. DNA of the CDR3: TGTGCCAGCAGCTCAGGGACTAGCGGGAGTCGGGAGACCCAGTACTTC.

The chain recombines TRBV5-6 with TRBJ2-5; possible D gene TRBD1, 6 bases. Germline assignment: CDR1 SGHDT and CDR2 YYEEEE. The CDR3 has 11 residues. V lost 7 bases and J 6 bases, leaving 10 bases between the germline ends. The DNA of the CDR3 is TGTGCCAGCGGGGACACCAAGACCCAGTACTTC. Translating gives CASGDTKTQYF.

The chain is built from TRBV7-2 and TRBJ2-5; D unresolved. Germline V gene data show CDR1 as SGHTA and CDR2 as FQGNSA. V dropped 3 bases and J dropped 1 base, with 12 bases sitting between them. This CDR3 spans 15 amino acids. The CDR3 coding sequence is TGTGCCAGCAGCTTCAGGCTAGTGCCCCAAGAGACCCAGTACTTC. It yields the protein CASSFRLVPQETQYF.

The gene calls are TRBV7-9 and TRBJ1-5; TRBD1 might be the D (5 bases). The CDR3 spans 13 residues. V lost 7 bases to trimming and J lost 4 bases, with 11 bases between them. Germline CDR1 SEHNR, CDR2 FQNEAQ (reference sequence). CDR3 protein: CASTSGGNQPQHF. The CDR3 bases are TGTGCCAGCACCTCCGGGGGGAATCAGCCCCAGCATTTT.

The chain combines TRBV7-2 with TRBJ1-6; D call uncertain. Deletions cut 7 bases from V and 7 bases from J, with 17 bases between. Germline V gene lookup returns CDR1 SGHTA and CDR2 FQGNSA. The CDR3 contains 15 residues. The CDR3 loop is CASNDLERSNSPLHF. The CDR3, as DNA: TGTGCCAGCAACGATCTAGAACGATCGAATTCACCCCTCCACTTT.

This rearrangement joins TRBV4-3 to TRBJ1-2; D gene ambiguous. CDR1 is LGHNA, CDR2 YSLEER, per germline. The CDR3 is 14 amino acids. V dropped 4 bases and J dropped 0 bases, with 9 bases sitting between them. The CDR3 spells CASSRGRANYGYTF. CDR3 nucleotides: TGCGCCAGCAGCCGCGGCAGAGCTAACTATGGCTACACCTTC.

The table lists this clone with a few counts. The chain combines TRBV28 with TRBJ1-5, with TRBD1 as a possible D gene (6 bases). Trimming removed 5 bases at V and 0 bases at J, with 17 bases between. The CDR3 totals 17 residues. Germline CDR1 and CDR2: MDHEN and SYDVKM. The chain's CDR3 is CASSPRTVGYSNQPQHF. In nucleotides, the CDR3 is TGTGCCAGCAGTCCTAGGACAGTAGGATATAGCAATCAGCCCCAGCATTTT.

The chain combines TRBV2 with TRBJ2-3, with D perhaps TRBD1 (7 bases). This CDR3 contains 14 residues. Trimming left V 8 bases short and J 6 bases short, with 18 bases between. Per germline, CDR1 SNHLY and CDR2 FYNNEI. The chain's CDR3 is CASGGGQLYDTQYF. CDR3 DNA: TGTGCCAGCGGAGGGGGACAGCTATATGATACGCAGTATTTT.

This sequence joins TRBV30 and TRBJ2-7; D unresolved. There are 12 residues in the CDR3. V was cut by 1 base and J by 3 bases, with 7 bases left in between. Germline V gives CDR1 GTSNPN, CDR2 SVGIG (reference sequence). The CDR3 bases are TGTGCCTGGAGTGAGGCAGGCTACGAGCAGTACTTC. Protein sequence: CAWSEAGYEQYF.

This clone was seen more than once but under ten times. The chain carries TRBV30 and TRBJ1-2, with D possibly TRBD1 on 5 matching bases. Germline CDR1 reads GTSNPN; CDR2 reads SVGIG (reference sequence). This CDR3 is 13 amino acids long. The ends were cut back, 6 bases at V and 7 bases at J, with 18 bases in the middle. The CDR3 DNA reads as TGTGCCTGCCCAAGGAGGGGTTTTCGTGGCTACACCTTC. Its protein product is CACPRRGFRGYTF.

This chain uses TRBV30 with TRBJ1-1; D call uncertain. Germline CDR1 is GTSNPN and CDR2 is SVGIG (reference sequence). The CDR3 sequence is 13 residues long. V lost 3 bases, J lost 6 bases, and 14 bases lay in between. CDR3 loop: CAWRPLLRSEAFF. The CDR3 DNA reads as TGTGCCTGGAGGCCCCTTTTAAGGTCTGAAGCTTTCTTT.

This sequence joins TRBV30 and TRBJ2-2; 12 nucleotides agree with TRBD2. V was pared by 4 bases and J by 3 bases, with 3 bases of the junction left unmatched. Germline CDR1 is GTSNPN and CDR2 is SVGIG (reference sequence). The CDR3 is 15 amino acids. CDR3 nucleotides: TGTGCCTGGACTAGCGGGGGGGCCGACACCGGGGAGCTGTTTTTT. It codes for CAWTSGGADTGELFF. The whole variable domain, remainder taken from reference TRBV30 and TRBJ2-2, is SQTIHQWPATLVQPVGSPLSLECTVEGTSNPNLYWYRQAAGRGLQLLFYSVGIGQISSEVPQNLSASRPQDRQFILSSKKLLLSDSGFYLCAWTSGGADTGELFFGEGSRLTVL.

This clone was detected a few times. The gene calls are TRBV7-2 and TRBJ2-3; no clear D gene. The length of the CDR3 is 13 residues. Germline V CDR1 and CDR2: SGHTA, FQGNSA. Deletions cut 5 bases from V and 6 bases from J, with 12 bases between. CDR3 DNA sequence: TGTGCCAGCAGCCCATCCTTTTTGGATACGCAGTATTTT. It is translated as CASSPSFLDTQYF. Together with reference TRBV7-2 and TRBJ2-3, the CDR3 gives the full variable domain: GAGVSQSPSNKVTEKGKDVELRCDPISGHTALYWYRQSLGQGLEFLIYFQGNSAPDKSGLPSDRFSAERTGGSVSTLTIQRTQQEDSAVYLCASSPSFLDTQYFGPGTRLTVL.

V gene TRBV6-6 combines with J gene TRBJ1-1; D is uncertain. CDR1 and CDR2 (germline): MNHNY, SVGAGI (reference sequence). This CDR3 has 12 amino acids. V was clipped by 6 bases and J by 5 bases, with 10 bases between them. The CDR3 sequence: CASRQGATEAFF. In nucleotides, the CDR3 is TGTGCCAGCAGACAAGGAGCGACTGAAGCTTTCTTT.

This clone was detected only a few times. The chain has TRBV20-1 and TRBJ2-5; D remains ambiguous. This CDR3 is built from 11 residues. Germline V gene sequence: CDR1 DFQATT, CDR2 SNEGSKA (reference sequence). Trimming cost V 3 bases and J 3 bases, with 5 bases left between them. This CDR3 is CSASPEETQYF. The CDR3 DNA reads TGCAGTGCTAGTCCAGAAGAGACCCAGTACTTC.

The sample holds a few counts of this clone. Here the CDR3 DNA reads TGTGCCTGGAGTGTCGGGGGCTCCGTGAACACTGAAGCTTTCTTT. This gives the protein CAWSVGGSVNTEAFF. The chain couples TRBV30 to TRBJ1-1, with a tentative D call TRBD1 (6 bases). The CDR3 spans 15 residues. Trimming stripped 0 bases from V and 0 bases from J, with 11 bases between. CDR1 and CDR2 (germline): GTSNPN, SVGIG (reference sequence).

The chain uses TRBV29-1 and TRBJ2-5, with 10 bases lining up with TRBD2. The CDR3 has 16 amino acids. CDR1 is SQVTM and CDR2 is ANQGSEA in the germline V gene. After removal of 4 bases from V and 4 bases from J, the junction contained 12 bases not matched to a gene. The DNA for the CDR3 is TGCAGCGTTGTTCCTTGGGATAGCGGGGGGAGAGAGACCCAGTACTTC. This sequence encodes CSVVPWDSGGRETQYF. Complete variable domain (other parts from reference TRBV29-1 and TRBJ2-5): SAVISQKPSRDICQRGTSLTIQCQVDSQVTMMFWYRQQPGQSLTLIATANQGSEATYESGFVIDKFPISRPNLTFSTLTVSNMSPEDSSIYLCSVVPWDSGGRETQYFGPGTRLLVL.